The next 22 T cell receptor beta chains were all read from a single sample in a study of cytomegalovirus exposure and HLA in healthy donors (dated by TCRdb to about 2017). Receptors were amplified or captured by the immunoSEQ multiplex PCR assay. A mixture of 60 forward primers for TCR Vbeta segments and 13 reverse primers for TCR Jbeta segments was used in the multiplex PCR. In its TCRdb copy, this immuneACCESS table keeps in-frame sequences only and misses some clones. Where compared with another copy, unresolved V genes explain less than half of these, and the others have no known cause. The sample contains about 60,000 clones, 77% of them found a single time. The ten top clones hold over 2.5% of the sample. Sequencing was carried out using PBMCs. The receptors were gathered from a female donor in good health and CMV-seronegative.

This clone has only a few counts. V gene TRBV19 combines with J gene TRBJ1-6; 7 bases match TRBD1. The CDR3 has 15 amino acids. From germline, CDR1 is LNHDA and CDR2 SQIVND (reference sequence). V shed 7 bases, J shed 7 bases, and the junction held 10 bases outside the gene matches. CDR3 in amino acids: CASKSRGGDNSPLHF. CDR3 bases: TGTGCCAGTAAAAGTAGAGGGGGCGACAATTCACCCCTCCACTTT.

The chain recombines TRBV19 with TRBJ1-3, with D perhaps TRBD1 (6 bases). Deletions cut 6 bases from V and 0 bases from J, with 15 bases between. CDR3 size: 16 residues. CDR1 LNHDA and CDR2 SQIVND come from the germline V gene (reference sequence). CDR3 DNA sequence: TGTGCCAGTAGACTCCGTGGACAGCTCTCTGGAAACACCATATATTTT. Protein sequence: CASRLRGQLSGNTIYF.

The V gene is TRBV5-5, the J gene TRBJ2-6; perhaps TRBD2 as D (6 bases). V was cut by 0 bases and J by 4 bases, with 8 bases left in between. The CDR3 sequence is 15 residues long. Looked up from germline, CDR1 is SGHKS and CDR2 is YYEKEE (reference sequence). The CDR3, as DNA: TGTGCCAGCAGCTTGGTCCGGGGGGGGGCCAACGTCCTGACTTTC. It specifies CASSLVRGGANVLTF.

The chain couples TRBV29-1 to TRBJ2-7, with TRBD1 matching 8 bases. The CDR3 is 13 residues long. Germline V gene lookup returns CDR1 SQVTM and CDR2 ANQGSEA. V shed 6 bases, J shed 3 bases, and the junction held 7 bases outside the gene matches. CDR3 in DNA: TGCAGCGTCTACAGGGGGTCAGGCTACGAGCAGTACTTC. This encodes CSVYRGSGYEQYF.

The chain uses TRBV11-2 and TRBJ2-3; 12 positions agree with TRBD2. Trimming took 5 bases from V and 6 from J; bases not matched to a gene: 9. This CDR3 has 16 amino acids. Germline V lookup: CDR1 SGHAT, CDR2 FQNNGV. In DNA, the CDR3 is TGTGCCAGCAGCCTAGGGGCTAGCGGGGGGGTGGATACGCAGTATTTT. This translates into CASSLGASGGVDTQYF.

The V gene is TRBV7-9, the J gene TRBJ1-5, with 8 bases fitting TRBD1. The CDR3 sequence is 15 residues long. Germline V gives CDR1 SEHNR, CDR2 FQNEAQ (reference sequence). After removal of 5 bases from V and 3 bases from J, the junction contained 6 bases not matched to a gene. CDR3 bases: TGTGCCAGCAGCAATGGACAGGGCCTCAATCAGCCCCAGCATTTT. Protein sequence: CASSNGQGLNQPQHF.

This chain connects TRBV28 to TRBJ2-7; a weak D match, TRBD2 (6 bases). V was pared by 9 bases and J by 6 bases, with 24 bases between. Germline CDR1 and CDR2: MDHEN and SYDVKM. The CDR3 loop spans 15 amino acids. CDR3 nucleotides: TGTGCCAGGCTCCCGGGGGAGACGGAGACTGGCGAGCAGTACTTC. It encodes CARLPGETETGEQYF.

J is TRBJ2-5 and V is TRBV10-3; perhaps TRBD2 as D (6 bases). CDR1 is ENHRY and CDR2 is SYGVKD in the germline V gene. Trimming removed 5 bases from V and 0 bases from J, with 10 bases in between. This CDR3 has 14 amino acids. The CDR3 here is CAISMGLYQETQYF. In nucleotides, the CDR3 is TGTGCCATCAGTATGGGACTGTACCAAGAGACCCAGTACTTC.

The V call is TRBV5-1, the J call TRBJ2-5, with 9 bases matching TRBD1. The CDR3 covers 19 residues. V lost 4 bases to trimming and J lost 2 bases; unmatched junction nucleotides: 18. Per the germline V gene, CDR1 is SGHRS and CDR2 is YFSETQ. CDR3 amino acids: CASSLRVQGASGGQETQYF. As DNA, the CDR3 is TGCGCCAGCAGCCTTAGGGTACAGGGGGCGAGCGGAGGACAAGAGACCCAGTACTTC.

The V call is TRBV5-1, the J call TRBJ1-1; D is unresolved. V shed 7 bases and J shed 4 bases, with 14 bases lying between them. This CDR3 is built from 13 residues. The germline CDR1 and CDR2 sequences are SGHRS and YFSETQ. The CDR3 region has the DNA TGCGCCAGCCGCCTCTCCAGTGGCACTGAAGCTTTCTTT. Its protein product is CASRLSSGTEAFF.

This chain links TRBV25-1 with TRBJ1-1, with D perhaps TRBD1 (5 bases). The germline CDR1 and CDR2 sequences are MGHDK and SYGVNS. Between the trimmed V and J ends, which lost 4 bases and 3 bases, there was a span of 15 bases. The CDR3 consists of 15 residues. The CDR3 DNA reads as TGTGCCAGCAGTGGCTCCAGGGCTGAGGACACTGAAGCTTTCTTT. It translates to CASSGSRAEDTEAFF.

The CDR3 DNA reads as TGTGCCAGCAGTCGCGAGCGGGCCCTATCCTACAATGAGCAGTTCTTC. Amino acids: CASSRERALSYNEQFF. The chain employs TRBV27 and TRBJ2-1; perhaps TRBD2 as D (6 bases). CDR1 and CDR2 (germline): MNHEY, SMNVEV (reference sequence). Trimming took off 5 bases at V and 1 base at J, with 15 bases between the two ends. The CDR3 covers 16 residues.

J is TRBJ1-2 and V is TRBV27; D not certain. Germline V gene sequence: CDR1 MNHEY, CDR2 SMNVEV (reference sequence). With 3 bases removed from V and 2 bases from J, the gap between germline ends came to 7 bases. The CDR3 totals 13 residues. The CDR3 sequence: CASSFGLNYGYTF. CDR3 bases: TGTGCCAGCAGTTTTGGGCTAAACTATGGCTACACCTTC.

The chain carries TRBV2 and TRBJ1-2; D unclear. This CDR3 spans 14 amino acids. Germline values: CDR1 SNHLY, CDR2 FYNNEI. V lost 1 base to trimming and J lost 4 bases, with 10 bases between them. The CDR3 bases are TGTGCCAGCAGTGAAGTTGGGCGTAGCTATGGCTACACCTTC. This translates into CASSEVGRSYGYTF.

This sequence joins TRBV10-3 and TRBJ1-5, with 10 bases that match TRBD1. J lost 3 bases, V lost 3 bases, and 5 bases had no gene match. Germline CDR1 ENHRY, CDR2 SYGVKD. The CDR3 loop spans 16 amino acids. CDR3 DNA sequence: TGTGCCATCAGTGAATCCGGGACAGGGGACAATCAGCCCCAGCATTTT. Protein sequence: CAISESGTGDNQPQHF.

The chain joins TRBV5-1 to TRBJ1-2; TRBD1 might be the D (6 bases). The CDR3 runs to 15 residues. CDR1 SGHRS and CDR2 YFSETQ come from the germline V gene. The V and J ends lost 3 bases and 3 bases respectively, with 15 bases between them. The chain's CDR3 is CASSWDGQHDYGYTF. The CDR3 DNA follows: TGCGCCAGCAGCTGGGATGGACAGCACGACTATGGCTACACCTTC. The full variable domain, rest sourced from reference TRBV5-1 and TRBJ1-2, is KAGVTQTPRYLIKTRGQQVTLSCSPISGHRSVSWYQQTPGQGLQFLFEYFSETQRNKGNFPGRFSGRQFSNSRSEMNVSTLELGDSALYLCASSWDGQHDYGYTFGSGTRLTVV.

The chain employs TRBV6-5 and TRBJ2-7, with D possibly being TRBD1 (5 bases). The germline V and J ends were trimmed by 5 bases and 0 bases, with 11 bases remaining between them. The CDR3 contains 14 residues. Germline loops: CDR1 MNHEY, CDR2 SVGAGI. CDR3 nucleotides: TGTGCCAGCAGTCGGACACGGATCTCCTACGAGCAGTACTTC. It encodes CASSRTRISYEQYF.

Here the CDR3 DNA reads TGTGCCAGCAGCTGGACTAGCGGGAGGAATGAGCAGTTCTTC. Protein product: CASSWTSGRNEQFF. This rearrangement joins TRBV7-2 to TRBJ2-1, with 14 bases fitting TRBD2. After removal of 4 bases from V and 7 bases from J, the junction contained 0 bases not matched to a gene. The length of the CDR3 is 14 residues. The V gene's germline CDR1 is SGHTA and CDR2 FQGNSA.

The chain is built from TRBV28 and TRBJ2-1, with unresolved D. The V gene lost 6 bases and the J gene lost 0 bases, with 15 bases spanning the gap. The CDR3 contains 16 residues. Germline V gives CDR1 MDHEN, CDR2 SYDVKM. The CDR3 region is CASSRQRQSSYNEQFF. CDR3 in DNA: TGTGCCAGCAGCCGGCAAAGACAAAGCTCCTACAATGAGCAGTTCTTC.

This rearrangement joins TRBV28 to TRBJ2-2; TRBD2 agrees at 10 bases. CDR1 is MDHEN and CDR2 is SYDVKM in the germline V gene. This CDR3 region has 17 residues. The V segment lost 3 bases and the J segment 6 bases; nucleotides outside the gene matches: 10. The CDR3 DNA reads TGTGCCAGCAGTTTGGATCAGGGGCTAGCGGGAGCCGGGGAGCTGTTTTTT. This codes for CASSLDQGLAGAGELFF.

This clone was counted only a few times. The V call is TRBV4-3, the J call TRBJ2-7; a possible D gene is TRBD1 (7 bases). This CDR3 has 15 residues. In germline, CDR1 is LGHNA, CDR2 YSLEER. V shed 1 base and J shed 2 bases, with 12 bases lying between them. The CDR3 region is CASSQAAGQTYEQYF. The CDR3 DNA reads as TGCGCCAGCAGCCAAGCGGCGGGACAGACCTACGAGCAGTACTTC.

This clone was counted only a few times. The chain has TRBV19 and TRBJ1-5, with TRBD1 matching over 9 bases. The length of the CDR3 is 15 residues. J was trimmed by 5 bases and V by 2 bases; bases with no gene match: 4. The germline gives CDR1 LNHDA, CDR2 SQIVND (reference sequence). CDR3 nucleotides: TGTGCCAGTAGTATATCGGGACAGGGCCATCAGCCCCAGCATTTT. As protein: CASSISGQGHQPQHF.